This T cell receptor beta chain was found in a study of cytomegalovirus exposure and HLA in healthy donors. PCR amplification relied on 60 Vbeta primers (plus 13 Jbeta primers). Generated by immunoSEQ multiplex PCR, the TCRdb table keeps only in-frame clones and is missing some. Listed are about 160,000 clones; 2.1% falls within the top ten. Comment on this clone: Its antigen is currently unknown.

The CDR3 is made up of 14 amino acids. Trimming took 8 bases from V and 6 from J; bases not matched to a gene: 5. CDR1 and CDR2 (germline): LNHDA, SQIVND (reference sequence). Study-level findings and limits: Sequencing probably produced one cluster of sequence variants that were highly shared. TCR beta V- and J-gene trimming was later associated with a missense DCLRE1C variant. In a later analysis, TCR association rates varied by HLA locus: DRB1 most, HLA-C fewest. Most TCR sequences were rare, but some public TCRs occurred in many donors.

This TCR derives from a man aged 25-45 years in good health and CMV-seronegative. Sequencing input: PBMCs. The V call is TRBV19, the J call TRBJ2-2, with 11 bases aligning to TRBD1. The CDR3 bases are TGTGCCAGTTCCCCGGGACAGGGGGCCGGGGAGCTGTTTTTT. Residues: CASSPGQGAGELFF.